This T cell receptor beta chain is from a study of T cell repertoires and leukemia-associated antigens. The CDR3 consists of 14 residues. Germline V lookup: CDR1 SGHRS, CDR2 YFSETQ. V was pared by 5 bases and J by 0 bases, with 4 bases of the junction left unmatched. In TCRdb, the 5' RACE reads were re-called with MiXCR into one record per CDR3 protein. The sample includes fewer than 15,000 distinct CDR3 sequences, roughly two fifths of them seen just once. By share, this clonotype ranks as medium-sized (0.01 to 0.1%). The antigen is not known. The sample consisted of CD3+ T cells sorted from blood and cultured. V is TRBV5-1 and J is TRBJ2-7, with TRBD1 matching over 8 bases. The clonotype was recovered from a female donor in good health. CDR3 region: CASSWQGASYEQYF. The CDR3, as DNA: TGCGCCAGCAGTTGGCAGGGGGCCTCCTACGAGCAGTACTTC.